The 11 T cell receptor beta chains in this list originate from one sample, sequenced in a study of blood T cell repertoires in COVID-19. Here immunoSEQ multiplex PCR was the method, and the copy in TCRdb shows in-frame clones only, minus some. The table records 200,000 to 250,000 clones, approximately 89% of them present only once. The sequenced sample was PBMCs or T cells enriched from blood (not recorded which). The receptors stem from a woman between 25 and 40 years old who had been exposed to COVID-19.

This clone is a singleton in its sample. The V and J genes are TRBV18 and TRBJ1-1; no reliable D call. Deletions cut 4 bases from V and 4 bases from J, with 10 bases between. Germline V lookup: CDR1 KGHSH, CDR2 LQKENI. The CDR3 extends over 13 amino acids. CDR3 sequence reads: CASSQIGGTEAFF. In DNA, the CDR3 is TGTGCCAGCTCACAGATTGGAGGCACTGAAGCTTTCTTT.

The gene calls are TRBV30 and TRBJ1-1; TRBD1 might be the D (5 bases). Germline values: CDR1 GTSNPN, CDR2 SVGIG (reference sequence). The ends were cut back, 3 bases at V and 3 bases at J, with 8 bases in the middle. This CDR3 spans 12 amino acids. CDR3 sequence (DNA): TGTGCCTGGAGGGGGGGGGACACTGAAGCTTTCTTT. Amino acid sequence: CAWRGGDTEAFF. Looking up the rest from reference TRBV30 and TRBJ1-1 gives the full variable domain: SQTIHQWPATLVQPVGSPLSLECTVEGTSNPNLYWYRQAAGRGLQLLFYSVGIGQISSEVPQNLSASRPQDRQFILSSKKLLLSDSGFYLCAWRGGDTEAFFGQGTRLTVV.

The CDR3 nucleotides are TGTGCCAGCAGCCAAGCGGGAGGGCCTTCCTACGAGCAGTACTTC. This sequence encodes CASSQAGGPSYEQYF. V and J are TRBV4-2 and TRBJ2-7; 8 nucleotides agree with TRBD2. The CDR3 spans 15 residues. The V gene's germline CDR1 is LGHNA and CDR2 YNFKEQ. J was trimmed by 1 base and V by 1 base; bases with no gene match: 3.

The chain recombines TRBV21-1 with TRBJ1-1; TRBD1 is the table's D call and was not checked against the DNA. TRBV21-1 is a pseudogene segment. The CDR3 spans 12 residues. The CDR3 sequence is CASSKAPREAFF. In DNA, the CDR3 is TGTGCCAGCAGCAAGGCCCCCAGAGAAGCTTTCTTT.

CDR3 residues: CASSLTQGKAQPQHF. The CDR3 bases are TGCGCCAGCAGCCTGACACAGGGGAAGGCGCAGCCCCAGCATTTT. The chain couples TRBV10-2 to TRBJ1-5, with 7 bases aligning to TRBD1. Germline V gene sequence: CDR1 WSHSY, CDR2 SAAADI. V dropped 6 bases and J dropped 7; count of bases not matched to a gene: 12. CDR3 length: 15 amino acids.

In this sample, this clone turned up once. This chain joins TRBV5-1 and TRBJ1-3, with a possible D match to TRBD1 (5 bases). Trimming left V 5 bases short and J 4 bases short, with 10 bases between. The CDR3 sequence is 13 residues long. CDR1 SGHRS and CDR2 YFSETQ come from the germline V gene. The CDR3 sequence: CASSGGVGNTIYF. In nucleotides, the CDR3 is TGCGCCAGCAGTGGGGGGGTCGGAAACACCATATATTTT.

The genes are TRBV9 and TRBJ2-2; D not certain. The CDR3 totals 12 residues. Trimming removed 0 bases at V and 8 bases at J, with 5 bases between. Germline V lookup: CDR1 SGDLS, CDR2 YYNGEE. CDR3 DNA: TGTGCCAGCAGCGTAGCAGTGGGGGAGCTGTTTTTT. This sequence encodes CASSVAVGELFF.

This sequence joins TRBV2 and TRBJ2-6; D is ambiguous. The CDR3 sequence is 15 residues long. Per the germline V gene, CDR1 is SNHLY and CDR2 is FYNNEI. V lost 5 bases and J lost 0, with 8 bases in between. The chain's CDR3 is CASSLRSSGANVLTF. CDR3 sequence (DNA): TGTGCCAGCAGTCTGAGGAGCTCTGGGGCCAACGTCCTGACTTTC.

The gene calls are TRBV4-1 and TRBJ2-3, with 10 bases identical to TRBD2. Germline CDR1 is MGHRA and CDR2 is YSYEKL. The junction had 8 bases not matched to a gene; V was cut back by 2 bases and J by 6 bases. CDR3 length equals 16 residues. CDR3 protein: CASSQTSGRAIDTQYF. CDR3 bases: TGCGCCAGCAGCCAAACCAGCGGGAGGGCCATTGATACGCAGTATTTT.

This sequence joins TRBV28 and TRBJ2-2; maybe TRBD2 (6 bases). CDR3 size: 16 residues. Trimming shortened V by 7 bases and J by 4 bases, and 19 bases separated the two germline ends. CDR1 and CDR2 (germline): MDHEN, SYDVKM. CDR3 DNA: TGTGCCAGCACTGTGGGAGGAGGCGTCGGCACCGGGGAGCTGTTTTTT. Translation: CASTVGGGVGTGELFF. Full variable domain (rest looked up from reference TRBV28 and TRBJ2-2): DVKVTQSSRYLVKRTGEKVFLECVQDMDHENMFWYRQDPGLGLRLIYFSYDVKMKEKGDIPEGYSVSREKKERFSLILESASTNQTSMYLCASTVGGGVGTGELFFGEGSRLTVL.

The chain combines TRBV14 with TRBJ1-1; 7 bases fit TRBD1. CDR3 length: 14 residues. The junction had 2 bases not matched to a gene; V was cut back by 1 base and J by 3 bases. The germline CDR1 and CDR2 sequences are SGHDN and FVKESK. In nucleotides, the CDR3 is TGTGCCAGCAGCCAAGGACAGGGAGACACTGAAGCTTTCTTT. This translates into CASSQGQGDTEAFF.